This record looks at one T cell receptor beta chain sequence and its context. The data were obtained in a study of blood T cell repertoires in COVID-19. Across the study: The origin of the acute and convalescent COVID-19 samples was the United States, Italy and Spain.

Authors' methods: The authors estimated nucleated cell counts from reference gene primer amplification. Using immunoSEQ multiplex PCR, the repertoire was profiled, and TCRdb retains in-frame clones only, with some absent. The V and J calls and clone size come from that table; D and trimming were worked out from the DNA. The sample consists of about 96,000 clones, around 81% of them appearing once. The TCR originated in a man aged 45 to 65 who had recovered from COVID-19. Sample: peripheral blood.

The CDR3 DNA reads TGTGCCAGCAGCGCCGGGACAGGGGTTGTACCCCTCCACTTT. It encodes CASSAGTGVVPLHF. The genes are TRBV6-5 and TRBJ1-6; 10 positions agree with TRBD1. Germline V gives CDR1 MNHEY, CDR2 SVGAGI. The V gene end was trimmed by 6 bases and the J gene end by 12 bases; junction bases not matched to a gene: 8. The CDR3 length is 14 residues.